This T cell receptor beta chain was sequenced in a study of blood T cell repertoires in COVID-19. This clone was seen a single time. Assay used: immunoSEQ multiplex PCR; TCRdb lists only in-frame clones, some missing. Of 65,000 to 70,000 clones listed, around 85% were seen once; the top ten hold almost 1.5%. The sequenced sample consisted of peripheral blood. The receptor comes from a woman between 55 and 75 years old with acute or convalescent COVID-19.

The CDR3 spells CASSIRRQGFSRYTF. As DNA, the CDR3 is TGTGCCAGTAGTATTCGGCGACAGGGATTCTCTCGCTACACCTTC. This rearrangement joins TRBV19 to TRBJ1-2, with 7 bases that match TRBD1. V lost 3 bases to trimming and J lost 9 bases; unmatched junction nucleotides: 13. The CDR3 runs 15 residues. Germline CDR1 LNHDA, CDR2 SQIVND (reference sequence).